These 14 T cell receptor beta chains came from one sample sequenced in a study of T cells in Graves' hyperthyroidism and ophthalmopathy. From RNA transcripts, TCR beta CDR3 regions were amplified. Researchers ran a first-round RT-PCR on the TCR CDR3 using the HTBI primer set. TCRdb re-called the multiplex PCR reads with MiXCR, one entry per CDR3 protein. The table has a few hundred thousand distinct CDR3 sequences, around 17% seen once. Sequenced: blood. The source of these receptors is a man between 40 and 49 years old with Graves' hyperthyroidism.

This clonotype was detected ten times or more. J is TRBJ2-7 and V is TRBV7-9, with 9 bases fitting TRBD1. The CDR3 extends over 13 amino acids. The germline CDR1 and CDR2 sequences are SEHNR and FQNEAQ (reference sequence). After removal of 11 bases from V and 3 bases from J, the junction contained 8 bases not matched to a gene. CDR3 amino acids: CAGAGTGNYEQYF. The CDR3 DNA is TGTGCCGGAGCCGGGACAGGGAACTACGAGCAGTACTTC. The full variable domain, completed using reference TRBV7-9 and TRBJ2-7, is DTGVSQNPRHKITKRGQNVTFRCDPISEHNRLYWYRQTLGQGPEFLTYFQNEAQLEKSRLLSDRFSAERPKGSFSTLEIQRTEQGDSAMYLCAGAGTGNYEQYFGPGTRLTVT.

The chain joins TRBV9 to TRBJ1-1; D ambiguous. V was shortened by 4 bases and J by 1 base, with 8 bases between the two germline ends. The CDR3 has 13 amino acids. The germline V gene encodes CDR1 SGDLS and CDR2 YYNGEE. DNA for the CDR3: TGTGCCAGCAGCCTTTACTCGAACACTGAAGCTTTCTTT. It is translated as CASSLYSNTEAFF.

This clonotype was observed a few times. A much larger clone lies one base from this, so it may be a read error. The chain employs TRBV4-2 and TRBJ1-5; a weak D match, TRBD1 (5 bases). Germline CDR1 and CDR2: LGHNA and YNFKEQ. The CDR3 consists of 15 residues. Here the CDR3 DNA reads TGTGCCAGCAACCAAGTCCAGGGAAACGGGCAGCCCCAGCATTTT. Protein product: CASNQVQGNGQPQHF.

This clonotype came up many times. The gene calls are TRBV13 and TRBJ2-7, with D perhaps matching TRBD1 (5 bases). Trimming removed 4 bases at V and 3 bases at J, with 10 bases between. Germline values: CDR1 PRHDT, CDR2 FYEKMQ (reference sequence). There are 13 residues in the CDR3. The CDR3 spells CASSSTVDYEQYF. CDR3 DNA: TGTGCCAGCAGCTCGACAGTAGACTACGAGCAGTACTTC.

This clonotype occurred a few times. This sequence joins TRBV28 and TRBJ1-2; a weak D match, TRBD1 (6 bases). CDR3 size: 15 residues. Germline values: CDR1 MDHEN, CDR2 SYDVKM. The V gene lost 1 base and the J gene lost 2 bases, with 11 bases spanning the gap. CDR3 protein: CASSLLGGANYGYTF. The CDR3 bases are TGTGCCAGCAGTTTATTGGGGGGCGCCAACTATGGCTACACCTTC.

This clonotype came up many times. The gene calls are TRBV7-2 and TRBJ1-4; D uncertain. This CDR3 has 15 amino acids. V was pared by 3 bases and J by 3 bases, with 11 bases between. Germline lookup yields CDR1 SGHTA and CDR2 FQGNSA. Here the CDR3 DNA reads TGTGCCAGCAGCTTGGGCGGGGTGGCTAATGAAAAACTGTTTTTT. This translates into CASSLGGVANEKLFF. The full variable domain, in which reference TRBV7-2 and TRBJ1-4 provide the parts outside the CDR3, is GAGVSQSPSNKVTEKGKDVELRCDPISGHTALYWYRQSLGQGLEFLIYFQGNSAPDKSGLPSDRFSAERTGGSVSTLTIQRTQQEDSAVYLCASSLGGVANEKLFFGSGTQLSVL.

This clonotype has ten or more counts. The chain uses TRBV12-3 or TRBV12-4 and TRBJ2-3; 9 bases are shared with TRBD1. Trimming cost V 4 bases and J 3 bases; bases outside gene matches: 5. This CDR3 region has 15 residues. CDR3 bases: TGTGCCAGCAGTTCAAGGACAGGGGTGACAGATACGCAGTATTTT. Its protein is CASSSRTGVTDTQYF.

CDR3 nucleotide sequence: TGTGCCAGCAGCTTAAACTCAGGGAACACTGAAGCTTTCTTT. This sequence encodes CASSLNSGNTEAFF. V is TRBV7-3 and J is TRBJ1-1; D call uncertain. Germline CDR1 reads SGHTA; CDR2 reads FQGTGA. V was pared by 1 base and J by 1 base, with 7 bases between. This CDR3 comprises 14 residues.

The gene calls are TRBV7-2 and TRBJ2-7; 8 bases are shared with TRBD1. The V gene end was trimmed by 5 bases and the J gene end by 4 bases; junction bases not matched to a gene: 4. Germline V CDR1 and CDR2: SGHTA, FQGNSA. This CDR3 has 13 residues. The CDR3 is CASSEGQAYEQYF. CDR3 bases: TGTGCCAGCAGCGAGGGACAGGCTTACGAGCAGTACTTC.

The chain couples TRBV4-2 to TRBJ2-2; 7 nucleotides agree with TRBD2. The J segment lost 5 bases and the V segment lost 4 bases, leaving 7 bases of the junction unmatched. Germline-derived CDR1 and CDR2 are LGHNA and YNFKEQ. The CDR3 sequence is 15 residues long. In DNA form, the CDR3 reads TGTGCCAGCAGCCCCCCTTTGGGGGGGACCGGGGAGCTGTTTTTT. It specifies CASSPPLGGTGELFF.

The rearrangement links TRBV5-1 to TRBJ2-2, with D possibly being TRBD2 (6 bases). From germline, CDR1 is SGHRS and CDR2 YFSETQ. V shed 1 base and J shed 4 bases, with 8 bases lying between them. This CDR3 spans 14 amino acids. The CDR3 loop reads CASSLRGTTGELFF. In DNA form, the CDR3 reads TGCGCCAGCAGCTTGCGGGGGACCACCGGGGAGCTGTTTTTT.

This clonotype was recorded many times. The CDR3 loop reads CASSQRTGADEQYF. The CDR3 bases are TGTGCCAGCTCTCAAAGGACAGGGGCAGACGAGCAGTACTTC. V gene TRBV18 combines with J gene TRBJ2-7; 9 nucleotides match TRBD1. Germline V gives CDR1 KGHSH, CDR2 LQKENI. CDR3 size: 14 residues. V lost 6 bases, J lost 5 bases, and 8 bases stayed unmatched.

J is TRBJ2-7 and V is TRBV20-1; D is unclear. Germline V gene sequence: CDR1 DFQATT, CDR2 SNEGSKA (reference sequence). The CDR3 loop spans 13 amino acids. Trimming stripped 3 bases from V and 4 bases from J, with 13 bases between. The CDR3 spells CSASSGRSYEQYF. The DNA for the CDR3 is TGCAGTGCTAGTTCAGGTCGGTCTTACGAGCAGTACTTC.

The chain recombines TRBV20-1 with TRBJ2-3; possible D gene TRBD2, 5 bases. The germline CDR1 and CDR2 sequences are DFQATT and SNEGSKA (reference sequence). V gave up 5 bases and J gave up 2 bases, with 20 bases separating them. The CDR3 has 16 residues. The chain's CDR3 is CSAARGSELATDTQYF. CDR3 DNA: TGCAGTGCTGCCCGGGGTAGCGAGTTGGCCACAGATACGCAGTATTTT.